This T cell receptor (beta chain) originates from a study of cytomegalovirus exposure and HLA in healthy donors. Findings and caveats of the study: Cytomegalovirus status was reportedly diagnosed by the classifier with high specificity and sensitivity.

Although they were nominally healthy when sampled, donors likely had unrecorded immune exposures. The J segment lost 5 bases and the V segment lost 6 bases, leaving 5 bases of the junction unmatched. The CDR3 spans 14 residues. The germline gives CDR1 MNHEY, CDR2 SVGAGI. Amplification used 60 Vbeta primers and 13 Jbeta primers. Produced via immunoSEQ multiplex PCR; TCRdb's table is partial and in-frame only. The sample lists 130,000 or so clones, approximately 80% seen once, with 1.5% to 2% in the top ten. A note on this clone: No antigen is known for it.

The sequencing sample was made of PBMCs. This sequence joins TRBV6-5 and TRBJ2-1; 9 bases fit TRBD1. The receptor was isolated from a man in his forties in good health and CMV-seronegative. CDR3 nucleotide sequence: TGTGCCAGCAGGACCCGGGACAGGGACAATGAGCAGTTCTTC. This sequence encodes CASRTRDRDNEQFF.